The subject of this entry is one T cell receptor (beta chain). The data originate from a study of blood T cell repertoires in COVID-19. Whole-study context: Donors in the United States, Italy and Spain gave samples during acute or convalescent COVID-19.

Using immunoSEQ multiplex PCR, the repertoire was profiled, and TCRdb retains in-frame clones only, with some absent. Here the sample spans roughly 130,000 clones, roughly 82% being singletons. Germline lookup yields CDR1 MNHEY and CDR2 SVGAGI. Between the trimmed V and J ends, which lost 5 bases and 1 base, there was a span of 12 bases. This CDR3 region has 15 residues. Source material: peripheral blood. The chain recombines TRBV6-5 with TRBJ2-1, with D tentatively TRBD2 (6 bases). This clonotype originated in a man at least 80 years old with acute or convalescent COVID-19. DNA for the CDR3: TGTGCCAGCAGTAGCACTGGAGGGTCCTACAATGAGCAGTTCTTC. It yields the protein CASSSTGGSYNEQFF.